A single TCR beta chain is shown here with its context. The data are from a study of early stage breast cancer tumors. Produced via immunoSEQ multiplex PCR; TCRdb's table is partial and in-frame only. Of 25,000 to 35,000 clones in the sample, 80% were seen once. Looked up from germline, CDR1 is SGHTA and CDR2 is FQGNSA. Trimming cost V 2 bases and J 3 bases, with 14 bases left between them. The CDR3 loop spans 16 amino acids. The TCR sequence derives from a person aged 55 to 75 with breast cancer. Sequencing used blood. The chain employs TRBV7-2 and TRBJ1-5; tentative D call: TRBD1 (5 bases). Written as DNA, the CDR3 is TGTGCCAGCAGCTTAAATGGACAAGGCCACAATCAGCCCCAGCATTTT. Protein sequence: CASSLNGQGHNQPQHF.